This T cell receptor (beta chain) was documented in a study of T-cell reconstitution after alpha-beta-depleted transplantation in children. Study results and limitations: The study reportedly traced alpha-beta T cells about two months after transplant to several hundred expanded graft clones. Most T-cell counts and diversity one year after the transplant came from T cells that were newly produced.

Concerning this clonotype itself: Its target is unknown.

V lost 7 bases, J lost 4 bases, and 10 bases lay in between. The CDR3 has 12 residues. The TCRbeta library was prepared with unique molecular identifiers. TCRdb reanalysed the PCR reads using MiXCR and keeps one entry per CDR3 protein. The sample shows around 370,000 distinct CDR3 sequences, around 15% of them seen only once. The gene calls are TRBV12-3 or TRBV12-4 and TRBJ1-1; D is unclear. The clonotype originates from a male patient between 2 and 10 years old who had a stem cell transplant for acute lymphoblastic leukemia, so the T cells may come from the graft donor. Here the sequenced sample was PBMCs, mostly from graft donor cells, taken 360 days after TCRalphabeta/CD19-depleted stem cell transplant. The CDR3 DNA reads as TGTGCCAGCAATCTAGACACCACTGAAGCTTTCTTT. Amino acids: CASNLDTTEAFF.